A selection of T cell receptor beta chains follows, all from one sample in a study of CD8+CD57+ T cells in acquired aplastic anemia. Each CDR3 protein is one row after TCRdb ran MiXCR on the reads. The data contain a few hundred thousand distinct CDR3 sequences, about 59% of them singletons. Sequenced material: sorted CD4+, CD8+, or CD8+CD57+ T cells (not recorded which) from PBMCs. The origin of the receptors is a human donor in good health. The CDR3 runs from the conserved cysteine through the conserved F or W. Each record gives: CDR3 protein, CDR3 DNA, V gene, J gene, clone size, D gene. The D gene is left open where the match is weak. Expanded clones are given a class, and other clones once, few, many or no size at all.

CASSLPGLPYEQYF,TGTGCCAGCAGCCTACCGGGGCTCCCCTACGAGCAGTACTTC,TRBV11-2,TRBJ2-7,many,-
CASSLQGTNYGYTF,TGTGCCAGCAGCTTGCAGGGCACAAACTATGGCTACACCTTC,TRBV7-9,TRBJ1-2,-,-
CASSLQRRQGNGNEQFF,TGTGCCAGCAGCCTCCAAAGGAGACAGGGGAATGGAAATGAGCAGTTCTTC,TRBV5-4,TRBJ2-1,-,TRBD1
CASSQGVRELFF,TGCGCCAGCAGCCAAGGGGTGAGGGAGCTGTTTTTT,TRBV4-3,TRBJ2-2,many,-
CASSAKRVGEQYF,TGTGCCAGCAGCGCCAAACGGGTGGGGGAGCAGTACTTC,TRBV7-8,TRBJ2-7,-,-
CAITSDRLQTSGYTF,TGTGCCATCACCTCAGACAGACTCCAGACCAGCGGCTACACCTTC,TRBV10-3,TRBJ1-2,-,-
CASSLDGSPGTGELFF,TGCGCCAGCAGCTTGGATGGCAGCCCGGGCACCGGGGAGCTGTTTTTT,TRBV5-1,TRBJ2-2,-,-
CSAMSQEFYGYTF,TGCAGTGCTATGTCACAGGAGTTCTATGGCTACACCTTC,TRBV20-1,TRBJ1-2,-,-
CSANPGQNNSPLHF,TGCAGTGCGAACCCGGGACAGAATAATTCACCCCTCCACTTT,TRBV20-1,TRBJ1-6,few,TRBD1
CATSDPSWPNYGYTF,TGCGCCACCAGTGATCCCTCCTGGCCAAACTATGGCTACACCTTC,TRBV24-1,TRBJ1-2,-,-
CASSGTSEYNEQFF,TGTGCCAGCAGCGGCACTAGCGAGTACAATGAGCAGTTCTTC,TRBV9,TRBJ2-1,-,TRBD2
CSAAPGQGDGYTF,TGCAGTGCTGCCCCCGGACAGGGGGATGGCTACACCTTC,TRBV20-1,TRBJ1-2,-,TRBD1